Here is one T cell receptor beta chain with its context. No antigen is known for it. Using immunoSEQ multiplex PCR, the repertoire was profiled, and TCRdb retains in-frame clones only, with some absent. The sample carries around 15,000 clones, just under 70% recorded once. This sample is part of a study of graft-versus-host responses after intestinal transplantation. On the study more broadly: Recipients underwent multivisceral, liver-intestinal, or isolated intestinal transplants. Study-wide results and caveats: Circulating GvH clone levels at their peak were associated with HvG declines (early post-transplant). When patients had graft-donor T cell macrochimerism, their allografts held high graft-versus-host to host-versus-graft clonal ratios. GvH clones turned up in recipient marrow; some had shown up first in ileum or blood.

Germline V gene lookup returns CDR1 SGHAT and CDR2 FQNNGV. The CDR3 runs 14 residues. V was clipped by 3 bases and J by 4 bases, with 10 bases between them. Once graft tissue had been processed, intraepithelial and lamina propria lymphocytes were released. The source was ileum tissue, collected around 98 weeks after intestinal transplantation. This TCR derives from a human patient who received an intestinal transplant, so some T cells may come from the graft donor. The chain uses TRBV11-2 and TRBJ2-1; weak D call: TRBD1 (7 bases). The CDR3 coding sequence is TGTGCCAGCAGCTTCTCAGGGGGGTACAATGAGCAGTTCTTC. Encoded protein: CASSFSGGYNEQFF.